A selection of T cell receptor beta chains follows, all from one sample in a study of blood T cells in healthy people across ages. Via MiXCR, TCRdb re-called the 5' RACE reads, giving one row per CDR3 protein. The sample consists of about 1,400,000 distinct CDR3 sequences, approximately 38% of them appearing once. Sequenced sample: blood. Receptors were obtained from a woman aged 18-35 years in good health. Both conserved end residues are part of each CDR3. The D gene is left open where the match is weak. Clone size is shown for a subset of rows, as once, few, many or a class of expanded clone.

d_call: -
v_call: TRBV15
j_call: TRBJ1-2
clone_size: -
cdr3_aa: CATPSGEAYGYTF
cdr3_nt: TGTGCCACCCCGTCGGGGGAAGCCTATGGCTACACCTTC

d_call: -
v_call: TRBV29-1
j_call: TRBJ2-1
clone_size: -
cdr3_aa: CSVLGAESSYNEQFF
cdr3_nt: TGCAGCGTTTTGGGGGCCGAGTCATCCTACAATGAGCAGTTCTTC

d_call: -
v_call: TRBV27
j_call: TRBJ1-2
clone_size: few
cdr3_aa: CASGAAEGYTF
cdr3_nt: TGTGCCAGCGGGGCAGCGGAGGGCTACACCTTC

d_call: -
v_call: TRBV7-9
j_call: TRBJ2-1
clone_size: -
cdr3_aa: CASSVVVVGASNEQFF
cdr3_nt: TGTGCCAGCAGCGTAGTGGTAGTGGGGGCGTCGAATGAGCAGTTCTTC

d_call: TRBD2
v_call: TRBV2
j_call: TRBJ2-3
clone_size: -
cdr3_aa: CASSDVAGGYTQYF
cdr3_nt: TGTGCCAGCAGTGACGTAGCGGGAGGGTATACGCAGTATTTT

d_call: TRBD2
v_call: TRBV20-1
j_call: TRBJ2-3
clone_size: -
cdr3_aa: CSARDFKRGGSTDTQYF
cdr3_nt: TGCAGTGCTAGAGATTTCAAGCGGGGGGGAAGCACAGATACGCAGTATTTT

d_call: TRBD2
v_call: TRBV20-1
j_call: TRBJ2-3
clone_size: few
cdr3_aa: CSADGLAGGRNTDTQYF
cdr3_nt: TGCAGTGCTGACGGGCTAGCGGGGGGCCGTAACACAGATACGCAGTATTTT

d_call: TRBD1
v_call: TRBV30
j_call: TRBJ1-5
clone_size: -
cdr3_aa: CARDRDYQPQHF
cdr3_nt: TGTGCCCGGGACAGGGATTATCAGCCCCAGCATTTT

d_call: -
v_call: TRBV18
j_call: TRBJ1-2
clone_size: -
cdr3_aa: CASSHDSLANYGYTF
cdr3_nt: TGTGCCAGCTCCCACGACAGTTTAGCTAACTATGGCTACACCTTC

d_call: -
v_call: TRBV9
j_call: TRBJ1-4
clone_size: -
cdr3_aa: CASSARGGATNEKLFF
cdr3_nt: TGTGCCAGCAGTGCCCGAGGAGGGGCGACTAATGAAAAACTGTTTTTT

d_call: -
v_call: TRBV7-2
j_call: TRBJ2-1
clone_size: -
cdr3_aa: CASSQRKAHNEQFF
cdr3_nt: TGTGCCAGCAGCCAGCGGAAAGCCCACAATGAGCAGTTCTTC

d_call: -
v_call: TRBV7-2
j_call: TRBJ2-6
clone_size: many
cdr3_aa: CASSADSRSGANVLTF
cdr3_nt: TGTGCCAGCAGCGCAGACAGTCGCTCTGGGGCCAACGTCCTGACTTTC

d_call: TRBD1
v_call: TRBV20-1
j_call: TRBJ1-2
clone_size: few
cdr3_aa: CSATPGQGSGYTF
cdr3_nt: TGCAGTGCAACCCCGGGACAGGGATCTGGCTACACCTTC

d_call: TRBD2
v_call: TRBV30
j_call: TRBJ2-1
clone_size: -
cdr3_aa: CAWSGRTSGKQFF
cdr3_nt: TGTGCCTGGAGTGGGAGGACTAGCGGTAAGCAGTTCTTC

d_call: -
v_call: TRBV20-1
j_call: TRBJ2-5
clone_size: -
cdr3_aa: CSASTIRTFNNEQYF
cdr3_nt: TGCAGTGCTAGTACGATACGGACGTTTAACAATGAGCAGTACTTC

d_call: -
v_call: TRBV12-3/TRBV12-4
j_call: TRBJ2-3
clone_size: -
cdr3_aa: CASGPGARDTQYF
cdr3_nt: TGTGCCAGCGGCCCGGGGGCCAGAGATACGCAGTATTTT

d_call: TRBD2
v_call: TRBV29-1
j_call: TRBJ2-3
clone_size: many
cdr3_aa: CSGETRGVTDTQYF
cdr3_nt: TGCAGCGGAGAGACGCGGGGGGTCACAGATACGCAGTATTTT

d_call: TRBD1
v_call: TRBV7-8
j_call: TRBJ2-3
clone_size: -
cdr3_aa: CASSSRPRDRGPPGFTDTQYF
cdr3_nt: TGTGCCAGCAGCTCGCGTCCCCGGGACAGGGGCCCCCCGGGCTTCACAGATACGCAGTATTTT

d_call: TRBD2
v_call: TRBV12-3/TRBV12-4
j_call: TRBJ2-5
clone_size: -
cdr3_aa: CASSLPVAGETQYF
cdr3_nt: TGTGCCAGCAGTTTACCGGTAGCGGGAGAGACCCAGTACTTC

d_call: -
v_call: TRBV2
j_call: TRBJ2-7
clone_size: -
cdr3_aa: CAGGGNSYNEQYF
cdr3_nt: TGTGCCGGGGGAGGCAACTCCTACAATGAGCAGTACTTC

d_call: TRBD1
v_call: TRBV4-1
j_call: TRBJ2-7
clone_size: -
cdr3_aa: CASSQPGQDYEQYF
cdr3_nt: TGCGCCAGCAGCCAACCGGGACAGGACTACGAGCAGTACTTC

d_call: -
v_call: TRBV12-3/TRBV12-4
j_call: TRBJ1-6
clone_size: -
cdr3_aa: CASSPVWGRNSPPHF
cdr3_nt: TGTGCCAGCAGCCCTGTCTGGGGGCGTAATTCACCCCCCCACTTT

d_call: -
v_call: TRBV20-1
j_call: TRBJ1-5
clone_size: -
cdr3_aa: CSAGWREAQHF
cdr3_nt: TGCAGTGCTGGGTGGAGGGAAGCCCAGCATTTT

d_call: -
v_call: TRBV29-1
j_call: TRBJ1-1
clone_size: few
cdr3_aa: CSVEVPDPFF
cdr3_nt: TGCAGCGTGGAGGTCCCCGACCCTTTCTTT

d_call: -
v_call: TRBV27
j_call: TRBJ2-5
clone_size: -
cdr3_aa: CASSLSVYSQETQYF
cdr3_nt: TGTGCCAGCAGTTTATCGGTTTACAGCCAAGAGACCCAGTACTTC

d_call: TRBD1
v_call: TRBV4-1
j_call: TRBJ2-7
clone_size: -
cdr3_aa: CASSQFGTGGPHEQYF
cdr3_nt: TGCGCCAGCAGCCAATTCGGGACAGGGGGTCCCCACGAGCAGTACTTC

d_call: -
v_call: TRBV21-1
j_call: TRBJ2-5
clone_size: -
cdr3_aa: CASSLPGLAGNQETQYF
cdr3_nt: TGTGCCAGCAGCTTACCGGGACTAGCGGGTAACCAAGAGACCCAGTACTTC

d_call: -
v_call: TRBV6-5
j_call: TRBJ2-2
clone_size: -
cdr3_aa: CASSYSRGRNTGELFF
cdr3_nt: TGTGCCAGCAGTTACTCTAGAGGCCGGAACACCGGGGAGCTGTTTTTT

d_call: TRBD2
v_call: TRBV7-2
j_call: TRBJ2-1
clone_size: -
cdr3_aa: CASSFGLAGGKGKYNEQFF
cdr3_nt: TGTGCCAGCAGCTTCGGGCTAGCGGGAGGGAAAGGAAAGTACAATGAGCAGTTCTTC

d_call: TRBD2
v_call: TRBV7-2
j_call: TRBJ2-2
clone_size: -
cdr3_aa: CASRFSGGRAGELFF
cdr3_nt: TGTGCCAGCAGATTTAGCGGGGGTAGAGCCGGGGAGCTGTTTTTT

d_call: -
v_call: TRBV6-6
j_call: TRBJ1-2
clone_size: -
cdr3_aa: CASTAGEPNYTF
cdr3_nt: TGTGCCAGCACGGCGGGGGAGCCCAACTACACCTTC

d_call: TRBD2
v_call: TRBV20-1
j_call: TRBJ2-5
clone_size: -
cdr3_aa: CSAAGLAGESQYF
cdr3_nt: TGCAGTGCCGCTGGACTAGCGGGGGAGTCCCAGTACTTC

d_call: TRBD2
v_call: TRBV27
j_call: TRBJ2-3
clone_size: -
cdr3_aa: CASSLSGAGAPAQYF
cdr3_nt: TGTGCCAGCAGTTTATCAGGAGCGGGAGCCCCAGCGCAGTATTTT

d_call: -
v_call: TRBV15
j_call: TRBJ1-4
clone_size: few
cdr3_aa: CATSRDVAMANEKLFF
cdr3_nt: TGTGCCACCAGCAGAGATGTGGCAATGGCTAATGAAAAACTGTTTTTT

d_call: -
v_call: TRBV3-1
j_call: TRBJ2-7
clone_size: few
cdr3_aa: CASSQAVNEQYF
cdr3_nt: TGTGCCAGCAGCCAGGCCGTAAACGAGCAGTACTTC

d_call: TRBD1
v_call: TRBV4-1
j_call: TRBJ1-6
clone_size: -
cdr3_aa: CASSQDEGTGGNSPLHF
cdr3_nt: TGCGCCAGCAGCCAAGATGAAGGGACAGGGGGGAATTCACCCCTCCACTTT

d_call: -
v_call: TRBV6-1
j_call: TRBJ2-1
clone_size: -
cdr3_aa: CASSPWVKGNEQFF
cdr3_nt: TGTGCCAGCAGTCCGTGGGTCAAGGGCAATGAGCAGTTCTTC

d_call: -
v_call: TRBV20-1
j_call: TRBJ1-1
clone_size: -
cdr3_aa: CSARPGSGAEAFF
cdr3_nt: TGCAGTGCTAGGCCGGGCTCCGGCGCTGAAGCTTTCTTT

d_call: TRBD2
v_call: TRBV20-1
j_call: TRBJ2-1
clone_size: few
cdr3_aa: CSARGRGSSYNEQFF
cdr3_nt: TGCAGTGCTAGAGGGCGGGGGTCCTCCTACAATGAGCAGTTCTTC

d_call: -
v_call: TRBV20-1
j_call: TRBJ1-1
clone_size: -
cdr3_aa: CSASPGGSTEAFF
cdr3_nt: TGCAGTGCTAGCCCGGGGGGGAGCACTGAAGCTTTCTTT

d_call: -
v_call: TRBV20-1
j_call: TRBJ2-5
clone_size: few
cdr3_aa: CSARAPTRVETQYF
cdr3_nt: TGCAGTGCTAGAGCCCCGACTAGAGTCGAGACCCAGTACTTC

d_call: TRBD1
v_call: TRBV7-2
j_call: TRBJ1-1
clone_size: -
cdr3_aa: CASIPRGGLEAFF
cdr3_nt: TGTGCCAGCATCCCCAGGGGGGGACTCGAAGCTTTCTTT

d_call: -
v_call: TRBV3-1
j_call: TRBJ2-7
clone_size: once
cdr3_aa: CASSQDGKPYEQYF
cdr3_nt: TGTGCCAGCAGCCAAGATGGGAAGCCCTACGAGCAGTACTTC

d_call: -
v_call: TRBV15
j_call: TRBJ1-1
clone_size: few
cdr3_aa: CATSREGGGPNTEAFF
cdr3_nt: TGTGCCACCAGCAGAGAAGGTGGCGGCCCTAACACTGAAGCTTTCTTT

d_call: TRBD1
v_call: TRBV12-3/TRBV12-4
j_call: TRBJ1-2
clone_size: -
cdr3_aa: CASSLGDSGGYTF
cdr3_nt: TGTGCCAGCAGTTTGGGGGACAGTGGCGGCTACACCTTC

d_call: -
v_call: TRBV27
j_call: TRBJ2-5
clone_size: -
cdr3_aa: CASTARGGQETQYF
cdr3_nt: TGTGCCAGCACCGCTCGTGGGGGACAAGAGACCCAGTACTTC

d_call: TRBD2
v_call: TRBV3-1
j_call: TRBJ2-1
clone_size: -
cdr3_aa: CASTGGNEETQFF
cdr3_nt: TGTGCCAGCACCGGGGGGAACGAAGAGACCCAGTTCTTC

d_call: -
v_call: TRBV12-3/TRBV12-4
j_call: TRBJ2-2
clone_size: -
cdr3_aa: CASGPRRRDTGELFF
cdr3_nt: TGTGCCAGCGGACCCAGGAGAAGGGACACCGGGGAGCTGTTTTTT

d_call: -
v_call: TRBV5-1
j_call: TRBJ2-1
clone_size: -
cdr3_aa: CASSLVLDNEQFF
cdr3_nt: TGCGCCAGCAGCTTGGTTTTGGACAATGAGCAGTTCTTC

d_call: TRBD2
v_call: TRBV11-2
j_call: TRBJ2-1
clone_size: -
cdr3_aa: CASSVRTSGDNEQFF
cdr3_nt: TGTGCCAGCAGCGTTAGGACTAGCGGGGACAATGAGCAGTTCTTC

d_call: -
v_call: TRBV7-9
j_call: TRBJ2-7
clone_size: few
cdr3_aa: CASSLIVSYEQYF
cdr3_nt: TGTGCCAGCAGCTTAATCGTGTCCTACGAGCAGTACTTC